This is a list of T cell receptor beta chains from one sample in a study of blood T cell repertoires in COVID-19. This table comes from immunoSEQ multiplex PCR, and its TCRdb copy is limited to in-frame clones, with some not included. Altogether about 190,000 clones are present, approximately 78% being singletons, with the ten largest covering about 3%. The sequenced sample consisted of peripheral blood. Receptors originate from a woman over 75 with active or convalescent COVID-19. CDR3s include the opening cysteine and the closing phenylalanine or tryptophan. The D gene is left open where the match is weak. Size is omitted from some rows. Given values are once, few, many or a class for expanded clones.

d_gene	v_gene	abundance	j_gene	CDR3aa	CDR3nt
TRBD1	TRBV5-1	NA	TRBJ2-2	CASSFSGGGNTGELFF	TGCGCCAGCAGCTTTTCAGGGGGCGGGAACACCGGGGAGCTGTTTTTT
NA	TRBV9	NA	TRBJ2-1	CASSVGSLEWRNEQFF	TGTGCCAGCAGCGTAGGGTCGCTAGAATGGAGGAATGAGCAGTTCTTC
NA	TRBV9	NA	TRBJ2-5	CASSVGQGRGETQYF	TGTGCCAGCAGCGTAGGTCAGGGTAGGGGAGAGACCCAGTACTTC
NA	TRBV10-3	NA	TRBJ1-5	CATRASGGNQPQHF	TGTGCCACCCGTGCCTCGGGGGGCAATCAGCCCCAGCATTTT
NA	TRBV9	NA	TRBJ1-4	CASSVSGVGEKLFF	TGTGCCAGCAGCGTCAGCGGGGTGGGTGAAAAACTGTTTTTT
TRBD2	TRBV5-6	NA	TRBJ2-7	CASSKLAGAYEQYF	TGTGCCAGCAGCAAACTAGCGGGGGCCTACGAGCAGTACTTC
NA	TRBV19	NA	TRBJ1-5	CASSNGVWGNQPQHF	TGTGCCAGTAGTAACGGAGTGTGGGGCAATCAGCCCCAGCATTTT
NA	TRBV20-1	NA	TRBJ1-2	CSARINYGYTF	TGCAGTGCTAGAATAAACTATGGCTACACCTTC
NA	TRBV2	NA	TRBJ2-7	CASSEDERKQYF	TGTGCCAGCAGTGAAGACGAGCGGAAGCAGTACTTC
NA	TRBV27	NA	TRBJ1-1	CASSLFAGLTEAFF	TGTGCCAGCAGTTTATTCGCGGGACTCACTGAAGCTTTCTTT
NA	TRBV28	NA	TRBJ2-3	CASSLRRSSAEVSDTQYF	TGTGCCAGCAGTTTACGCAGGTCTAGCGCGGAGGTTTCAGATACGCAGTATTTT
NA	TRBV10-3	NA	TRBJ1-2	CAISESQSADGYTF	TGTGCCATCAGTGAGTCGCAAAGTGCGGATGGCTACACCTTC
TRBD1	TRBV12-5	NA	TRBJ2-7	CASALGQGAYEQYF	TGTGCTAGTGCCCTGGGACAGGGGGCCTACGAGCAGTACTTC
TRBD2	TRBV2	few	TRBJ2-7	CASTTSGGVTYEQYF	TGTGCCAGTACAACTAGCGGGGGTGTCACCTACGAGCAGTACTTC
TRBD2	TRBV4-2	NA	TRBJ2-7	CASSPYSLTSGGVSYEQYF	TGTGCCAGCAGCCCATACAGTCTGACTAGCGGGGGTGTCTCCTACGAGCAGTACTTC
NA	TRBV6-5	NA	TRBJ2-1	CASQRDFSSYNEQFF	TGTGCCAGCCAGAGGGACTTCAGCTCCTACAATGAGCAGTTCTTC
NA	TRBV24-1	NA	TRBJ2-1	CATSLPGSYNEQFF	TGTGCCACCAGTCTGCCAGGCTCCTACAATGAGCAGTTCTTC
TRBD1	TRBV6-6	NA	TRBJ1-4	CASSYSTGGSEKLFF	TGTGCCAGCAGTTACTCGACAGGGGGCAGTGAAAAACTGTTTTTT
NA	TRBV28	NA	TRBJ1-1	CASTDSQLEAFF	TGTGCCAGCACGGACAGCCAACTTGAAGCTTTCTTT
NA	TRBV5-1	NA	TRBJ1-1	CASSLVGGNTEAFF	TGCGCCAGCAGCTTGGTCGGGGGAAACACTGAAGCTTTCTTT
TRBD1	TRBV10-3	NA	TRBJ1-2	CAITPVDRDRGYTF	TGTGCCATAACACCTGTGGACAGGGATCGTGGCTACACCTTC
TRBD1	TRBV25-1	NA	TRBJ1-3	CASSEGQGRDTIYF	TGTGCCAGCAGTGAGGGACAGGGAAGGGACACCATATATTTT
NA	TRBV6-5	NA	TRBJ1-1	CASSSTGLTEAFF	TGTGCCAGCAGTTCTACAGGGCTCACTGAAGCTTTCTTT
TRBD1	TRBV4-1	NA	TRBJ2-3	CASSQDKTGGWDTQYF	TGCGCCAGCAGCCAGGACAAGACAGGGGGCTGGGATACGCAGTATTTT
NA	TRBV3-1/TRBV3-2	NA	TRBJ2-1	CASSQWVWGRNNEQFF	TGTGCCAGCAGCCAGTGGGTGTGGGGGCGCAACAATGAGCAGTTCTTC
NA	TRBV2	NA	TRBJ2-7	CAILTGYEQYF	TGTGCCATTCTGACAGGCTACGAGCAGTACTTC
TRBD1	TRBV7-2	NA	TRBJ1-5	CASSLVFGWTGKNQPQHF	TGTGCCAGCAGCTTAGTATTCGGTTGGACAGGGAAGAATCAGCCCCAGCATTTT